This TCR beta chain emerged from a study of OX40 agonist ivuxolimab in advanced cancers. On the study more broadly: Dosing consisted of intravenous ivuxolimab at 0.01 to 10 mg/kg every 2 weeks. The dose-escalation group included hepatocellular carcinoma, melanoma, renal cell carcinoma and head and neck cancer.

Study observations and caveats: With doses of 0.1 to 3.0 mg/kg, CD4+ and CD8+ blood T cells had undergone clonal expansion by week 6.

Blood was sampled at baseline, cycle 4 day 1, and cycle 7 day 1. Concerning this clone itself: Its antigen remains unknown.

The repertoire was sequenced with immunoSEQ multiplex PCR; TCRdb's copy has only in-frame clones and lacks some. The sample records tens of thousands of clones, 84% being singletons. The V gene's germline CDR1 is SGHVS and CDR2 FNYEAQ. V was clipped by 0 bases and J by 7 bases, with 13 bases between them. CDR3 length equals 14 residues. This sequence originates from an adult with an advanced solid tumor such as melanoma, head and neck, liver or kidney cancer. The rearrangement joins TRBV7-6 to TRBJ2-7; D is undetermined. The sample consisted of CD4+ or CD8+ T cells sorted from blood, taken in a trial of the OX40 agonist ivuxolimab. The CDR3 spells CASSLAPDPREQYF. The CDR3 nucleotides are TGTGCCAGCAGCTTAGCGCCCGACCCGAGGGAGCAGTACTTC.